This is a list of T cell receptor beta chains from one sample in a study of spatial heterogeneity in lung cancer. TCRdb independently ran MiXCR on the 5' RACE reads; one entry per CDR3 protein. Among approximately 3,100 distinct CDR3 sequences listed, roughly 4.3% were seen once. The sample in question was normal lung tissue next to the tumor, obtained at surgery. These receptors originate from a male donor with early-stage non-small cell lung cancer. Each CDR3 is given with its conserved first and last residue. The order of the fields is CDR3 protein, CDR3 DNA, J gene, D gene, V gene, clone size. The D gene is left open where the match is weak. Some rows have no size entry. The others give once, few or many, or a class for an expanded clone.

CASRPIRDSRNEQYF	TGTGCCAGCAGACCGATCCGGGATTCGAGGAACGAGCAGTACTTC	TRBJ2-7	NA	TRBV28	medium-sized
CASSRTSGTYEQYF	TGTGCCAGCAGTCGGACTAGCGGGACGTACGAGCAGTACTTC	TRBJ2-7	TRBD2	TRBV6-5	NA
CASSFRRGDQPQHF	TGTGCCAGCAGTTTTAGGAGGGGGGATCAGCCCCAGCATTTT	TRBJ1-5	NA	TRBV27	many
CSGGEANTGELFF	TGCAGCGGTGGGGAGGCGAACACCGGGGAGCTGTTTTTT	TRBJ2-2	NA	TRBV29-1	many
CASSGRTGTHTDTQYF	TGTGCCAGCAGTGGTCGTACAGGGACCCACACAGATACGCAGTATTTT	TRBJ2-3	NA	TRBV27	medium-sized
CSAQPGQGLYTQYF	TGCAGTGCCCAACCGGGACAGGGTCTATATACGCAGTATTTT	TRBJ2-3	TRBD1	TRBV20-1	medium-sized
CSARLGGGFGEKLFF	TGCAGTGCTAGACTAGGGGGCGGCTTTGGTGAAAAACTGTTTTTT	TRBJ1-4	TRBD1	TRBV20-1	medium-sized
CSAAGGALEQYF	TGCAGTGCGGCCGGGGGGGCGTTGGAGCAGTACTTC	TRBJ2-7	TRBD2	TRBV20-1	many
CAISESIPSGGADTQYF	TGTGCCATCAGTGAGTCTATACCTAGCGGGGGGGCAGATACGCAGTATTTT	TRBJ2-3	TRBD2	TRBV10-3	many
CASTRQTTYNEQFF	TGTGCCAGCACCAGACAGACGACTTACAATGAGCAGTTCTTC	TRBJ2-1	NA	TRBV28	medium-sized
CATSDGTLGTNEQFF	TGTGCCACCAGTGATGGGACTCTGGGGACCAATGAGCAGTTCTTC	TRBJ2-1	NA	TRBV24-1	medium-sized
CASSGGSWNEQFF	TGTGCCAGTAGTGGCGGATCTTGGAATGAGCAGTTCTTC	TRBJ2-1	NA	TRBV19	many
CATTQGNSYEQYF	TGTGCCACGACACAGGGCAACTCCTACGAGCAGTACTTC	TRBJ2-7	NA	TRBV15	medium-sized
CASSNTGDSAYGYTF	TGCGCCAGCAGCAATACCGGGGACAGCGCCTATGGCTACACCTTC	TRBJ1-2	TRBD1	TRBV5-1	many
CSARVFQGGETQYF	TGCAGTGCTAGAGTTTTCCAGGGAGGCGAGACCCAGTACTTC	TRBJ2-5	NA	TRBV20-1	medium-sized
CAWSADTGTSHEQFF	TGTGCCTGGAGTGCCGATACCGGGACGTCCCATGAGCAGTTCTTC	TRBJ2-1	NA	TRBV30	few
CSGRGGQGFGEQFF	TGCAGCGGGAGAGGGGGACAGGGGTTTGGTGAGCAGTTCTTC	TRBJ2-1	TRBD1	TRBV29-1	medium-sized
CTGTQYNEQFF	TGCACCGGGACCCAGTACAATGAGCAGTTCTTC	TRBJ2-1	NA	TRBV29-1	few
CASRLPTTTDTQYF	TGTGCCAGCAGGCTTCCGACTACCACAGATACGCAGTATTTT	TRBJ2-3	NA	TRBV2	medium-sized
CASRGQISNQPQHF	TGCGCCAGCCGGGGACAGATAAGCAATCAGCCCCAGCATTTT	TRBJ1-5	TRBD1	TRBV10-2	medium-sized
CASSSPGINTDTQYF	TGTGCCAGCAGCTCGCCGGGGATTAACACAGATACGCAGTATTTT	TRBJ2-3	NA	TRBV5-4	medium-sized
CASSDPGGTGELFF	TGCGCCAGCAGTGACCCGGGGGGCACCGGGGAGCTGTTTTTT	TRBJ2-2	TRBD2	TRBV10-1	medium-sized
CASSQDTGGPEAFF	TGTGCCAGCAGCCAAGATACAGGGGGCCCTGAAGCTTTCTTT	TRBJ1-1	TRBD1	TRBV4-2	medium-sized
CASSLTGSLRGQYF	TGTGCCAGCAGCTTGACAGGGAGCCTACGAGGGCAGTACTTC	TRBJ2-7	NA	TRBV5-6	medium-sized
CASSPLGQDTEAFF	TGTGCCAGCTCACCACTGGGACAGGACACTGAAGCTTTCTTT	TRBJ1-1	TRBD1	TRBV18	medium-sized
CASSRGGEETQYF	TGTGCCAGCAGCCGAGGTGGGGAAGAGACCCAGTACTTC	TRBJ2-5	NA	TRBV7-2	medium-sized
CASSLLTGTGRTTNEKLFF	TGTGCCAGCAGTTTACTCACCGGGACAGGGCGGACAACTAATGAAAAACTGTTTTTT	TRBJ1-4	TRBD1	TRBV28	few
CASSWERRQFF	TGTGCCAGCAGTTGGGAGAGGCGGCAGTTCTTC	TRBJ2-1	NA	TRBV12-3/TRBV12-4	NA
CSVDQQPTQETQYF	TGCAGCGTTGACCAACAGCCTACACAGGAGACCCAGTACTTC	TRBJ2-5	NA	TRBV29-1	medium-sized
CASSWREGNTGELFF	TGTGCCAGCAGCTGGCGGGAGGGGAACACCGGGGAGCTGTTTTTT	TRBJ2-2	TRBD2	TRBV5-6	medium-sized
CASSDGTGESETQYF	TGTGCCAGCAGCGACGGGACAGGGGAGTCGGAGACCCAGTACTTC	TRBJ2-5	TRBD1	TRBV7-3	medium-sized
CASSLRDGYEQYF	TGTGCCAGCAGCCTCCGGGACGGCTACGAGCAGTACTTC	TRBJ2-7	NA	TRBV9	medium-sized
CASSLRAGISYNEQFF	TGTGCCAGCAGTTTAAGGGCGGGGATCTCCTACAATGAGCAGTTCTTC	TRBJ2-1	NA	TRBV28	many
CSGQDLAKNIQYF	TGCAGCGGGCAGGATCTAGCCAAAAACATTCAGTACTTC	TRBJ2-4	NA	TRBV20-1	many
CSARGARVGHTDTQYF	TGCAGTGCTAGGGGGGCTAGGGTAGGGCACACAGATACGCAGTATTTT	TRBJ2-3	NA	TRBV20-1	medium-sized
CASSLSTLAGGHQTQYF	TGTGCCAGCAGTTTATCGACACTAGCGGGGGGGCATCAGACCCAGTACTTC	TRBJ2-5	TRBD2	TRBV27	NA
CATRSRDTQYF	TGTGCCACCCGTAGCCGGGATACGCAGTATTTT	TRBJ2-3	NA	TRBV28	medium-sized
CASSIHAGTPAVQPQHF	TGTGCCAGTAGTATTCATGCCGGGACTCCGGCGGTACAGCCCCAGCATTTT	TRBJ1-5	NA	TRBV19	medium-sized
CASSLDVQPTYEQYF	TGTGCCAGCAGCTTAGATGTACAACCCACCTACGAGCAGTACTTC	TRBJ2-7	NA	TRBV11-2	medium-sized
CASSLQGGTDTQYF	TGCGCCAGCAGCTTGCAGGGAGGGACAGATACGCAGTATTTT	TRBJ2-3	TRBD2	TRBV5-1	medium-sized
CASSYFASNTEAFF	TGTGCCAGCAGTTACTTCGCCAGTAACACTGAAGCTTTCTTT	TRBJ1-1	NA	TRBV6-5	medium-sized
CASSLTRQGREQYF	TGTGCCAGCAGCCTTACCCGACAGGGGAGGGAGCAGTACTTC	TRBJ2-7	TRBD1	TRBV27	few
CASSQDTDREQYF	TGTGCCAGCAGCCAAGATACGGATCGCGAGCAGTACTTC	TRBJ2-7	NA	TRBV4-2	medium-sized